This T cell receptor (beta chain) was sequenced during a study of T cells after yellow fever vaccination. This clonotype occurred a few times. The antigen is not known. The junction differs from germline at one of its ends, possibly a read error. TCRdb itself ran the 5' RACE reads through MiXCR, one entry per CDR3 protein. Seen here are hundreds of thousands of distinct CDR3 sequences, roughly 8.7% observed once, and the top ten hold more than 15%. From germline, CDR1 is DFQATT and CDR2 SNEGSKA (reference sequence). The CDR3 sequence is 16 residues long. Study-wide results and limits: Bulk-population clonotypes that are abundant could appear as contaminants in FACS-sorted repertoires. Boosting was followed by the reappearance of most primary-vaccination clones (just under 97% CD4, about 90% CD8).

The input for sequencing was PBMCs, taken on the day of the first yellow fever vaccination. This receptor was obtained from a man younger than 30 who received the YFV17D yellow fever vaccine. V usage is TRBV20-1 and J usage is TRBJ2-5, with TRBD2 matching 7 bases. The CDR3 DNA reads TGCAGTGCCAGAGGGTCTAGCGGAGCTCTCCAAGAGACCCAGTACTTC. It translates to CSARGSSGALQETQYF.